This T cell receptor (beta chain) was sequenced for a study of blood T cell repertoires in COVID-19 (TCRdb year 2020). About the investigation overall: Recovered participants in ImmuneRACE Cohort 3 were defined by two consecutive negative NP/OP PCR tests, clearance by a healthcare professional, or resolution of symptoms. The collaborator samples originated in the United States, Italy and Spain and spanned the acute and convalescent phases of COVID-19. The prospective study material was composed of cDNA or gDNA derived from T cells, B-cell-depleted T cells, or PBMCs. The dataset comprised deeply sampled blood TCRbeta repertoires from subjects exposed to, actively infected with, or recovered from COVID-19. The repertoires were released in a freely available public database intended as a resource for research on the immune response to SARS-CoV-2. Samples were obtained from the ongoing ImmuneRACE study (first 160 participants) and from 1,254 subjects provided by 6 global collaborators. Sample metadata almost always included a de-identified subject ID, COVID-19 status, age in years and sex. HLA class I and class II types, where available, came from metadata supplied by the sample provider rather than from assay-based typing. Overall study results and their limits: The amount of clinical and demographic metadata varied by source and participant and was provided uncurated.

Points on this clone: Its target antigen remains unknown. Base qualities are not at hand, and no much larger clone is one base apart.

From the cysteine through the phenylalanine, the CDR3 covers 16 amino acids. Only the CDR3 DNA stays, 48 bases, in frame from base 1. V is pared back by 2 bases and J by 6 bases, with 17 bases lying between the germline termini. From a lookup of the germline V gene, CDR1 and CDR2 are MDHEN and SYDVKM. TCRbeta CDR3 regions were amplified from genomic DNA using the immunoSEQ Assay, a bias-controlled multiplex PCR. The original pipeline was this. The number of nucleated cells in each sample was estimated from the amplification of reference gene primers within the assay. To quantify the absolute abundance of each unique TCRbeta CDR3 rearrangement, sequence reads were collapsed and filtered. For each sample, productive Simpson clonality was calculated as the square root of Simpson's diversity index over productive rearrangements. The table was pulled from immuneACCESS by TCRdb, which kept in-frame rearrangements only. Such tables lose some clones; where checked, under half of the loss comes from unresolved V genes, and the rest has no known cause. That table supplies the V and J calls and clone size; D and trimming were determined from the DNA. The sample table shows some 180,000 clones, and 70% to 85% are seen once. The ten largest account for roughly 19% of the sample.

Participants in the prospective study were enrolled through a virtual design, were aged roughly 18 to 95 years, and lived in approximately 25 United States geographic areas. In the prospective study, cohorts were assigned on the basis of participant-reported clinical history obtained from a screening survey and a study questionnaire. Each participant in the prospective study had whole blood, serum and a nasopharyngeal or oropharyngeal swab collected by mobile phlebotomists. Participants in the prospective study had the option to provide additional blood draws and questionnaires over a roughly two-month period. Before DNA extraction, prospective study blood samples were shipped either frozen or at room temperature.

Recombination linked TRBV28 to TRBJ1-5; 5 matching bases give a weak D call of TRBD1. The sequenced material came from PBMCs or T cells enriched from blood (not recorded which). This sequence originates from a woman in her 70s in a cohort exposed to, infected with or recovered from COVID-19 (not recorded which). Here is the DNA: TGTGCCAGCAGTTTAAGGGGATCAGGGTTTGGTCAGCCCCAGCATTTT. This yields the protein CASSLRGSGFGQPQHF.